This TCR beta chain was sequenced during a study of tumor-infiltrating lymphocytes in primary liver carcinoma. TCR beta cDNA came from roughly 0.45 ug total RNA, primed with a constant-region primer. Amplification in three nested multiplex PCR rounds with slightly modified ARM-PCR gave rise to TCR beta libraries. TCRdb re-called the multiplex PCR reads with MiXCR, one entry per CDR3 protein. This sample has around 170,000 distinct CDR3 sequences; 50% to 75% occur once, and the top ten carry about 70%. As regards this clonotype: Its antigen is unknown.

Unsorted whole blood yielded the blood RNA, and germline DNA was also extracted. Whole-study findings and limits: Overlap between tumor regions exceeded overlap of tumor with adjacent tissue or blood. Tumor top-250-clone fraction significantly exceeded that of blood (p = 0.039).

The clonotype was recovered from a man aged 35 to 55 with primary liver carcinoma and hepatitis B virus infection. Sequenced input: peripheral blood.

CDR3 nucleotide sequence: TGCGCCAGCAGCCAAGGGGTTAGCGGGAGGGCCGCCTACAATGAGCAGTTCTTC. Its protein is CASSQGVSGRAAYNEQFF. This sequence joins TRBV4-1 and TRBJ2-1, with 11 bases aligning to TRBD2. Germline CDR1 and CDR2: MGHRA and YSYEKL. V gave up 1 base and J gave up 2 bases; unmatched junction bases: 7. CDR3 length: 18 residues.